The 28 T cell receptor beta chains reported below all come from one sample, sequenced in a study of identical twins listed by TCRdb under 2016. The library was obtained by 5' RACE. The sequencer listed for this sample is Illumina HiSeq 2000. TCRdb reprocessing: public reads trimmed at Q25 with fastp, clones called with MiXCR, in-frame beta chains kept. Every entry covers one CDR3 protein and lists the most common genes and DNA from its rows. In this sample the table shows 600,000 to 800,000 distinct CDR3 sequences, 21% of which occur a single time. The ten largest clones represent 4% to 5.5% of the sample. In addition, the sample was reused for a study of T cells expressing NK-cell markers.

What was sequenced was PBMCs. All receptors derive from a young woman in good health.

This clonotype was detected ten times or more. The chain combines TRBV5-1 with TRBJ2-7; D might be TRBD2 (5 bases). The germline V gene has CDR1 SGHRS and CDR2 YFSETQ. The ends were cut back, 2 bases at V and 2 bases at J, with 14 bases in the middle. This CDR3 is built from 15 residues. This CDR3 reads CASSLGLAAPYEQYF. CDR3 nucleotides: TGCGCCAGCAGCTTAGGACTGGCGGCCCCCTACGAGCAGTACTTC.

This clonotype was seen a few times. The V and J genes are TRBV9 and TRBJ2-1; D call uncertain. Germline lookup yields CDR1 SGDLS and CDR2 YYNGEE. Trimming cost V 1 base and J 8 bases, with 7 bases left between them. The CDR3 extends over 12 amino acids. The CDR3 nucleotides are TGTGCCAGCAGCGTACGGTTCGATGAGCAGTTCTTC. This translates into CASSVRFDEQFF.

This clonotype showed up many times. Germline and junction disagree at one end, which may indicate a read error. The genes are TRBV4-3 and TRBJ2-3; TRBD2 agrees at 9 bases. This CDR3 region has 12 residues. Germline V CDR1 and CDR2: LGHNA, YSLEER. The CDR3 sequence is CASSHTGTSIHF. CDR3 DNA: TGCGCCAGCAGCCACACCGGGACTAGCATTCATTTT.

This rearrangement joins TRBV11-3 to TRBJ2-5; no firm D call. The CDR3 sequence is 16 residues long. V lost 2 bases to trimming and J lost 0 bases, with 13 bases between them. In germline, CDR1 is SGHNT, CDR2 YENEEA. The CDR3 reads CASSLSDAPYQETQYF. The CDR3 DNA reads TGTGCCAGCAGCTTATCAGACGCCCCGTACCAAGAGACCCAGTACTTC.

This clonotype was counted between two and nine times. This chain joins TRBV5-1 and TRBJ2-7; D remains unclear. The V and J ends lost 3 bases and 0 bases respectively, with 10 bases between them. This CDR3 comprises 14 residues. Germline V gene data show CDR1 as SGHRS and CDR2 as YFSETQ. Written as DNA, the CDR3 is TGCGCCAGCAGCTGGACCATTGACTCCTACGAGCAGTACTTC. The encoded protein is CASSWTIDSYEQYF. The complete variable domain, with remaining parts taken from reference TRBV5-1 and TRBJ2-7, reads KAGVTQTPRYLIKTRGQQVTLSCSPISGHRSVSWYQQTPGQGLQFLFEYFSETQRNKGNFPGRFSGRQFSNSRSEMNVSTLELGDSALYLCASSWTIDSYEQYFGPGTRLTVT.

The J gene is TRBJ2-7, the V gene TRBV7-9; no reliable D call. Per germline, CDR1 SEHNR and CDR2 FQNEAQ (reference sequence). Trimming took off 3 bases at V and 6 bases at J, with 6 bases between the two ends. This CDR3 region has 11 residues. The CDR3 DNA reads TGTGCCAGCAGCTTTGACCGCGAGCAGTACTTC. Translating it yields CASSFDREQYF. Complete variable domain (other parts from reference TRBV7-9 and TRBJ2-7): DTGVSQNPRHKITKRGQNVTFRCDPISEHNRLYWYRQTLGQGPEFLTYFQNEAQLEKSRLLSDRFSAERPKGSFSTLEIQRTEQGDSAMYLCASSFDREQYFGPGTRLTVT.

This clonotype was seen only a few times. The V gene is TRBV25-1, the J gene TRBJ2-5, with TRBD1 matching 7 bases. V shed 0 bases and J 4 bases; nucleotides not matched to a gene: 5. This CDR3 is 15 amino acids long. CDR1 and CDR2 from the germline V gene are MGHDK and SYGVNS. CDR3 bases: TGTGCCAGCAGTGAATATAGGGACAGACTAGAGACCCAGTACTTC. It yields the protein CASSEYRDRLETQYF.

V and J are TRBV20-1 and TRBJ2-5, with D perhaps matching TRBD1 or TRBD2 (6 bases each). Trimming cost V 0 bases and J 1 base, with 12 bases left between them. The CDR3 runs to 15 residues. CDR1 and CDR2 from the germline V gene are DFQATT and SNEGSKA (reference sequence). CDR3 amino acids: CSARDLKGGQETQYF. For the CDR3, the DNA is TGCAGTGCTAGAGATTTGAAGGGGGGCCAAGAGACCCAGTACTTC.

This clonotype has a count of ten or more. The chain has TRBV3-1 and TRBJ2-1; 10 nucleotides agree with TRBD1. Germline CDR1 and CDR2: LGHDT and YNNKEL (reference sequence). The CDR3 runs to 14 residues. Trimming removed 4 bases from V and 8 bases from J; junction bases left unmatched: 5. CDR3 sequence (DNA): TGTGCCAGCAGCCCCCGGGACAGGGGTTATGAGCAGTTCTTC. As protein: CASSPRDRGYEQFF.

V is TRBV10-1 and J is TRBJ2-7; TRBD1 is a possible D gene (6 bases). This CDR3 is built from 14 residues. Germline CDR1 and CDR2: WNHNN and SYGVQD (reference sequence). Trimming removed 0 bases from V and 4 bases from J, with 10 bases in between. The CDR3 spells CASSESERGYEQYF. The CDR3 DNA is TGCGCCAGCAGTGAGTCGGAGAGGGGGTACGAGCAGTACTTC.

V is TRBV20-1 and J is TRBJ1-1, with TRBD1 matching 8 bases. This CDR3 is built from 17 residues. Germline CDR1 and CDR2: DFQATT and SNEGSKA (reference sequence). V shed 8 bases and J 1 base; nucleotides not matched to a gene: 18. The CDR3, as DNA: TGCAGTTCTCTTTTGGACAGGGTATTCGTAGGGAACACTGAAGCTTTCTTT. Protein product: CSSLLDRVFVGNTEAFF.

This clonotype has only a few counts. The chain has TRBV5-1 and TRBJ1-1; no firm D call. CDR1 and CDR2 (germline): SGHRS, YFSETQ. The germline V and J ends were trimmed by 0 bases and 0 bases, with 12 bases remaining between them. The CDR3 runs 16 residues. The CDR3 bases are TGCGCCAGCAGCTTGGTCCCGACCCCAGTGAACACTGAAGCTTTCTTT. Translation gives CASSLVPTPVNTEAFF.

The V and J genes are TRBV10-3 and TRBJ2-7; 8 bases map to TRBD1. The CDR3 consists of 15 residues. J gave up 1 base and V 3 bases, and 5 bases lay outside the gene matches. Germline CDR1 ENHRY, CDR2 SYGVKD. CDR3 sequence reads: CAISDLDRGSYEQYF. The CDR3 nucleotides read TGTGCCATCAGTGACCTCGACAGGGGATCCTACGAGCAGTACTTC.

The V and J genes are TRBV5-1 and TRBJ2-3; TRBD2 agrees at 10 bases. Germline values: CDR1 SGHRS, CDR2 YFSETQ. The CDR3 consists of 14 residues. With V trimmed by 2 bases and J by 5 bases, 2 bases remained unmatched. The CDR3 reads CASSLAGGKDTQYF. In DNA, the CDR3 is TGCGCCAGCAGCTTAGCGGGGGGGAAAGATACGCAGTATTTT.

This chain links TRBV4-2 with TRBJ2-7, with D possibly called TRBD1 or TRBD2 (5 bases each). CDR3 length: 20 residues. The ends were cut back, 1 base at V and 0 bases at J, with 25 bases in the middle. CDR1 is LGHNA and CDR2 is YNFKEQ in the germline V gene. The CDR3 here is CASSQVLSGTRGGSSYEQYF. CDR3 in DNA: TGTGCCAGCAGCCAAGTACTCTCTGGGACCCGAGGCGGAAGCTCCTACGAGCAGTACTTC.

This clonotype showed up just a few times. The chain joins TRBV4-3 to TRBJ2-7; 7 bases match TRBD2. The CDR3 consists of 15 residues. The V gene end was trimmed by 6 bases and the J gene end by 3 bases; junction bases not matched to a gene: 11. The germline V gene encodes CDR1 LGHNA and CDR2 YSLEER. CDR3 sequence (DNA): TGCGCCAGCAGGGCCCGACTAGCCGGTAACTACGAGCAGTACTTC. This gives the protein CASRARLAGNYEQYF.

The J gene is TRBJ2-1, the V gene TRBV20-1; D may be TRBD2 (6 bases). Trimming removed 5 bases from V and 0 bases from J, with 17 bases in between. The germline gives CDR1 DFQATT, CDR2 SNEGSKA (reference sequence). The length of the CDR3 is 16 residues. CDR3 sequence reads: CSALLGGRSSYNEQFF. CDR3 in DNA: TGCAGTGCTCTGCTGGGTGGGAGGAGCTCCTACAATGAGCAGTTCTTC.

V gene TRBV5-5 combines with J gene TRBJ2-1; TRBD1 matches at 7 bases. After removal of 5 bases from V and 2 bases from J, the junction contained 10 bases not matched to a gene. The germline V gene has CDR1 SGHKS and CDR2 YYEKEE (reference sequence). This CDR3 comprises 16 residues. CDR3: CASRLGWDRTYNEQFF. As DNA, the CDR3 is TGTGCCAGCAGGCTGGGGTGGGACAGAACCTACAATGAGCAGTTCTTC.

This clonotype has a handful of counts. V is TRBV5-6 and J is TRBJ2-7; TRBD1 might be the D (5 bases). The V end was cut by 4 bases, the J end by 4 bases, with 12 bases between. CDR1 and CDR2 from the germline V gene are SGHDT and YYEEEE. The CDR3 runs to 13 residues. The CDR3 sequence is CASSHQSGYEQYF. For the CDR3, the DNA is TGTGCCAGCAGCCACCAGTCAGGGTACGAGCAGTACTTC.

This clonotype has more than one count but fewer than ten. The chain carries TRBV7-2 and TRBJ2-7; 8 bases are a match to TRBD1. Germline-derived CDR1 and CDR2 are SGHTA and FQGNSA. The CDR3 covers 17 residues. The trim removed 1 base at V and 7 bases at J, leaving 15 bases unmatched. The CDR3 is CASSLGGRGQGAREQYF. For the CDR3, the DNA is TGTGCCAGCAGCTTAGGAGGGAGAGGCCAGGGGGCTCGGGAGCAGTACTTC.

The CDR3 DNA reads TGCAGTGCTAGAGGAATACAGGGGGACGAGCAGTACTTC. Translating gives CSARGIQGDEQYF. The chain couples TRBV20-1 to TRBJ2-7; TRBD1 agrees at 8 bases. Germline assignment: CDR1 DFQATT and CDR2 SNEGSKA (reference sequence). The CDR3 is 13 amino acids. V lost 1 base and J lost 5; bases outside the gene matches: 4.

V and J are TRBV20-1 and TRBJ2-4; TRBD1 or TRBD2 may be the D gene (5 bases each). This CDR3 contains 14 residues. Germline-derived CDR1 and CDR2 are DFQATT and SNEGSKA (reference sequence). V lost 4 bases, J lost 3 bases, and 13 bases lay in between. Written as DNA, the CDR3 is TGCAGTGCTATGGGGGTCTACGGCAAAAACATTCAGTACTTC. It translates to CSAMGVYGKNIQYF.

As regards this clonotype: Possible read error: a much larger clone is one base away. V gene TRBV6-5 combines with J gene TRBJ2-7; 7 bases match TRBD1. This CDR3 has 12 residues. V gave up 5 bases and J gave up 6 bases; unmatched junction bases: 4. Germline V gene sequence: CDR1 MNHEY, CDR2 SVGAGI. CDR3 sequence reads: CASSVTGVEQYF. CDR3 in DNA: TGTGCCAGCAGTGTAACAGGGGTCGAGCAGTACTTC.

This clonotype was recorded a few times. V and J are TRBV20-1 and TRBJ2-2; 7 nucleotides line up with TRBD1. Germline V gene sequence: CDR1 DFQATT, CDR2 SNEGSKA (reference sequence). V was pared by 6 bases and J by 1 base, with 8 bases of the junction left unmatched. The CDR3 extends over 15 amino acids. This CDR3 is CSADYRDRNTGELFF. The DNA for the CDR3 is TGCAGTGCAGACTACCGGGACAGGAACACCGGGGAGCTGTTTTTT.

This sequence joins TRBV12-3 or TRBV12-4 and TRBJ1-4; possible D gene TRBD1, 6 bases. V was clipped by 6 bases and J by 8 bases, with 16 bases between them. The CDR3 has 14 residues. The DNA for the CDR3 is TGTGCCAGCAGCTTCCGGGACATAGGAGAAAAACTGTTTTTT. Translating it yields CASSFRDIGEKLFF.

This clonotype was detected many times. The V and J genes are TRBV16 and TRBJ2-5; unclear D gene. V dropped 2 bases and J dropped 2 bases, with 6 bases sitting between them. Germline V gene lookup returns CDR1 KGHSY and CDR2 FQNENV. The CDR3 length is 13 residues. The CDR3 DNA reads as TGTGCCAGCAGCCAAGTCCGGCAAGAGACCCAGTACTTC. This sequence encodes CASSQVRQETQYF.

V is TRBV5-6 and J is TRBJ2-1; TRBD2 agrees at 9 bases. Germline assignment: CDR1 SGHDT and CDR2 YYEEEE. There are 15 residues in the CDR3. With V trimmed by 2 bases and J by 7 bases, 7 bases remained unmatched. The chain's CDR3 is CASSFGTSSINEQFF. CDR3 bases: TGTGCCAGCAGCTTCGGGACTAGCTCGATTAATGAGCAGTTCTTC.

The rearrangement uses TRBV29-1 and TRBJ2-1; 9 bases match TRBD2. The V and J ends lost 7 bases and 8 bases, in that order; junction bases with no gene match: 9. The V gene's germline CDR1 is SQVTM and CDR2 ANQGSEA. This CDR3 has 13 amino acids. The CDR3 reads CSATGGRVDEQFF. In DNA form, the CDR3 reads TGCAGCGCGACGGGCGGGAGGGTGGATGAGCAGTTCTTC.